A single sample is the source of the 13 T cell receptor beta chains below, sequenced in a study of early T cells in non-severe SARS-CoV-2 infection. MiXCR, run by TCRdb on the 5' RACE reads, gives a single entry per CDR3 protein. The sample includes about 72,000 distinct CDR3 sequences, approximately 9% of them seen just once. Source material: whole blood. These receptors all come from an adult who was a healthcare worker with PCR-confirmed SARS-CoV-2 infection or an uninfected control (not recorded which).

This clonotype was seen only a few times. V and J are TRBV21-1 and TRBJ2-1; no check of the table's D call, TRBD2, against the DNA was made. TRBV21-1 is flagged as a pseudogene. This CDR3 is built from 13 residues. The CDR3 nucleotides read TGTGCCAGCAGCAAAGAAGGAGGCAATGAGCAGTTCTTC. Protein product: CASSKEGGNEQFF.

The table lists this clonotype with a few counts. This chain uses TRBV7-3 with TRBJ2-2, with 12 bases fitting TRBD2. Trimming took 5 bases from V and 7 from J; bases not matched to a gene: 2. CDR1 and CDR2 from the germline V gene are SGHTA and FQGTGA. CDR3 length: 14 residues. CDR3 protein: CASSRTSGNGELFF. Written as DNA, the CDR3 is TGTGCCAGCAGCCGGACTAGCGGGAACGGGGAGCTGTTTTTT.

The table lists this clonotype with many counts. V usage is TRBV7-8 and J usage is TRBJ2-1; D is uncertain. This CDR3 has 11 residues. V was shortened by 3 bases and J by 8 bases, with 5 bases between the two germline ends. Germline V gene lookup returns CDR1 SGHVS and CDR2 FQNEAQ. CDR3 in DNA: TGTGCCAGCAGCTTTTATGATGAGCAGTTCTTC. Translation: CASSFYDEQFF.

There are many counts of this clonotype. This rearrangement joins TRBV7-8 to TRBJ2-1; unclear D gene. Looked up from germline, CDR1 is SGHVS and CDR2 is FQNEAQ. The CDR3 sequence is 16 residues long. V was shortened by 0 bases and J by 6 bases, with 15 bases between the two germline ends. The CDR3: CASSLAGRLFSNEQFF. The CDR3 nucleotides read TGTGCCAGCAGCTTAGCCGGACGTCTTTTCAGCAATGAGCAGTTCTTC. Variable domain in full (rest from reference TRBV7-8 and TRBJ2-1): GAGVSQSPRYKVAKRGQDVALRCDPISGHVSLFWYQQALGQGPEFLTYFQNEAQLDKSGLPSDRFFAERPEGSVSTLKIQRTQQEDSAVYLCASSLAGRLFSNEQFFGPGTRLTVL.

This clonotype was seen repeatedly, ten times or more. CDR3 sequence (DNA): TGCAGTGCTACACTTTCAGCCTTTAGTGAAAAACTGTTTTTT. It specifies CSATLSAFSEKLFF. The chain recombines TRBV20-1 with TRBJ1-4; D is unresolved. The CDR3 covers 14 residues. Germline lookup yields CDR1 DFQATT and CDR2 SNEGSKA (reference sequence). V lost 4 bases to trimming and J lost 7 bases, with 16 bases between them.

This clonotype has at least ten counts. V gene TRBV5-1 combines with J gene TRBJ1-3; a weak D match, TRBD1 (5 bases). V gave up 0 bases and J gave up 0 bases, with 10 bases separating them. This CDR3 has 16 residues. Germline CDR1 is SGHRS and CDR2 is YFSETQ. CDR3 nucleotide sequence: TGCGCCAGCAGCTTGGATGGGGGAAACTCTGGAAACACCATATATTTT. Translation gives CASSLDGGNSGNTIYF.

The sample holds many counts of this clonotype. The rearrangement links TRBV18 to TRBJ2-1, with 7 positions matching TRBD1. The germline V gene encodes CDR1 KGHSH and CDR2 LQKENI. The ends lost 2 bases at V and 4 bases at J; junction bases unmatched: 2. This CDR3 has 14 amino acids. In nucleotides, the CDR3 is TGTGCCAGCTCACCATCACAGGGGTACAATGAGCAGTTCTTC. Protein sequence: CASSPSQGYNEQFF.

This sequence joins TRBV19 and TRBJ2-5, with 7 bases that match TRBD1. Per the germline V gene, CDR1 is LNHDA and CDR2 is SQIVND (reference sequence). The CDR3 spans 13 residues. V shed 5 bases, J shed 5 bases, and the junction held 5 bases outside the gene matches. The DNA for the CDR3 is TGTGCCAGTAGTGCACTCAGGGGGGAGACCCAGTACTTC. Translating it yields CASSALRGETQYF.

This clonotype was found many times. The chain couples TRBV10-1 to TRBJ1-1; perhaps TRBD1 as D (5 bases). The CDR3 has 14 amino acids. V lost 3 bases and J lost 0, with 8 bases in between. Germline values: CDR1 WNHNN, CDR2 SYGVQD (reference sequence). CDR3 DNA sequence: TGCGCCAGCAGTGAAGGGACGGTGAACACTGAAGCTTTCTTT. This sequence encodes CASSEGTVNTEAFF.

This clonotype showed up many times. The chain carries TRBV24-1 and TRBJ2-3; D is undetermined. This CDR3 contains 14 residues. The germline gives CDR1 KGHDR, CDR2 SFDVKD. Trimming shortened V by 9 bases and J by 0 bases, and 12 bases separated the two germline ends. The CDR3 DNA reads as TGTGCCACCGGTGGAAGAACTAGCACAGATACGCAGTATTTT. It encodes CATGGRTSTDTQYF.

This CDR3 reads CASSSTGGYGYTF. DNA of the CDR3: TGTGCCAGCAGCTCGACAGGGGGCTATGGCTACACCTTC. This sequence joins TRBV4-2 and TRBJ1-2, with 9 bases that match TRBD1. J lost 4 bases, V lost 5 bases, and 2 bases had no gene match. CDR1 is LGHNA, CDR2 YNFKEQ, per germline. The CDR3 totals 13 residues.

The CDR3 protein is CSARDPRSPIYEQFF. CDR3 nucleotide sequence: TGCAGTGCTAGAGATCCCCGCTCCCCAATCTATGAGCAGTTCTTC. The genes are TRBV20-1 and TRBJ2-1; no clear D gene. This CDR3 comprises 15 residues. Between the trimmed V and J ends, which lost 0 bases and 8 bases, there was a span of 17 bases. Per germline, CDR1 DFQATT and CDR2 SNEGSKA (reference sequence).

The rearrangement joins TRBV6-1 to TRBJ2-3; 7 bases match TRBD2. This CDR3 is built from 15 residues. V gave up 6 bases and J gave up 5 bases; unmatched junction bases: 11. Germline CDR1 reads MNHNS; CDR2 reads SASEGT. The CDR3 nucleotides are TGTGCCAGCAGGACTAGCCTTCAGAGGGGAGATACGCAGTATTTT. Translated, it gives CASRTSLQRGDTQYF.